This TCR beta chain comes out of a study of post-analysis software for immune sequencing data. Study in general: As for disease course, relapsing-remitting, secondary progressive and progressive-relapsing multiple sclerosis were all included. Study results and limitations: Strong co-clustering by F measure was seen for same-batch samples. The study found TRBV5-6, TRBV5-1 and TRBV20-1 among roughly 5 TRBV segments more frequent in patients than controls.

This clonotype was recorded a few times. What it recognizes is unknown. Germline values: CDR1 SEHNR, CDR2 FQNEAQ (reference sequence). The CDR3 covers 11 residues. The ends were cut back, 8 bases at V and 1 base at J, with 5 bases in the middle. Unique molecular identifiers were built into the TCR beta cDNA libraries. Out of roughly 0.95 to 10 million T cells, a few hundred thousand cDNA molecules were generated. TCRdb re-derived calls from the PCR reads in MiXCR, one entry per CDR3 protein. The repertoire holds about 540,000 distinct CDR3 sequences, with 30% to 40% as singletons. The sequenced sample consisted of blood. The genes are TRBV7-9 and TRBJ1-1; D uncertain. The source of this sequence is a girl aged 2-17 years with multiple sclerosis. CDR3 sequence reads: CASQANTEAFF. The CDR3 bases are TGTGCCAGCCAGGCGAACACTGAAGCTTTCTTT.